This T cell receptor (beta chain) emerged from a study of blood T cells in healthy people across ages. This clonotype was observed a few times. What it recognizes is unknown. Using a J-beta primer mix together with a sample-barcoded 5' primer, a second PCR was run for roughly 6 to 12 cycles. One entry per CDR3 protein, called by TCRdb with MiXCR from the 5' RACE reads. The sample consists of more than 1,400,000 distinct CDR3 sequences, 40% to 50% of them appearing once. Regarding the study as a whole: The long-lived group displayed more naive CD4+ cells, plus higher diversity, than the aged donors did.

The draw of peripheral blood yielded ten milliliters from each donor. V was trimmed by 1 base and J by 3 bases, leaving 12 bases between them. The CDR3 covers 15 residues. In germline, CDR1 is SQVTM, CDR2 ANQGSEA. This sequence joins TRBV29-1 and TRBJ1-4, with D possibly being TRBD1 (6 bases). The source is a woman aged 18 to 35 in good health. The sequenced material came from blood. The CDR3 nucleotides are TGCAGCGTTGAAGGGTCGGGGGGCTCTAATGAAAAACTGTTTTTT. It encodes CSVEGSGGSNEKLFF. The whole variable domain, remainder taken from reference TRBV29-1 and TRBJ1-4, is SAVISQKPSRDICQRGTSLTIQCQVDSQVTMMFWYRQQPGQSLTLIATANQGSEATYESGFVIDKFPISRPNLTFSTLTVSNMSPEDSSIYLCSVEGSGGSNEKLFFGSGTQLSVL.